Listed below are T cell receptor beta chains from one sample, sequenced in a study of blood T cells in healthy people across ages. TCRdb reanalysed the 5' RACE reads using MiXCR and keeps one entry per CDR3 protein. The sample gives over 600,000 distinct CDR3 sequences, about 45% of which show up once; 15% to 20% is in the top ten. Sequenced input: blood. Receptors were obtained from a man older than 75 in good health. Both conserved end residues are part of each CDR3.

>TRBV9
CASSVSSYQPQHF
>TRBV7-2
CASSSYRAEKLFF
>TRBV14
CASSQVGVTSTDTQYF
>TRBV12-3/TRBV12-4
CASSPVRTDTQYF
>TRBV7-9
CATIPVGRETQYF
>TRBV10-3
CAASPGQGLEQYF
>TRBV7-2
CASSSLGGLAGDEQYF
>TRBV27
CASSLQRSSYEQYF
>TRBV4-3
CASSQAAGVGYEQYF
>TRBV28
CASKVAGSYNEQYF
>TRBV14
CASSQAGVGNIQYF
>TRBV14
CASSQEDYRNPPTETQYF
>TRBV10-3
CAISESRGLWYEQYF
>TRBV11-3
CASSLDVTSGHNEQFF
>TRBV28
CASRVGGQVYEQYF
>TRBV6-1
CASREGQGSQPQHF
>TRBV6-1
CASSPDRGFQPQHF
>TRBV18
CASSPNWRSGSSTDTQYF
>TRBV6-5
CASSYSGQGNEQFF
>TRBV20-1
CSAEVGALLRGYTF
>TRBV12-3/TRBV12-4
CASSTHGGYNSNQPQHF
>TRBV3-1
CASSPDRPHEQYF
>TRBV4-1
CASSYRGVQPQHF
>TRBV4-3
CASSQDRLAYTEAFF
>TRBV20-1
CSARALQGLETQYF
>TRBV7-2
CASSSLSGPGNEQFF
>TRBV7-2
CASSSGNEQFF
>TRBV20-1
CSVREGPDTQYF
>TRBV3-1
CASSQPGRQGAGAFF
>TRBV7-2
CASSLDWTSFYEQYF
>TRBV11-2
CASSSDRRNEQFF
>TRBV2
CASSEFGGTEAFF
>TRBV6-6
CASNLEGSSYEQYF
>TRBV5-4
CASSWGQGAGDTQYF
>TRBV5-6
CASSPSGTGETGELFF
>TRBV7-2
CASRIDRSSYNEQFF
>TRBV12-3/TRBV12-4
CASSTGVLCEQYF
>TRBV28
CASSLPGQGEDTQYF
>TRBV20-1
CSAPSSGRGDNEQFF
>TRBV6-6
CASSYWGGSADTQYF
>TRBV12-3/TRBV12-4
CASRASGYYNEQFF
>TRBV6-2/TRBV6-3
CASSYPAGAEQYF
>TRBV7-2
CASSTTGPGVQYF
>TRBV11-2
CASSAGTHYEQYF
>TRBV7-2
CASSLLQGGSEAFF
>TRBV20-1
CSARGVEGGRVHYGYTF
>TRBV6-5
CASSLSGMEGYTF
>TRBV6-1
CASSGDISSSGANVLTF
>TRBV14
CASSQRPGLRGETQYF